This T cell receptor (beta chain) was recovered during a study of post-analysis software for immune sequencing data. Study summary: Relapsing-remitting, secondary progressive and progressive-relapsing multiple sclerosis were all included among the disease courses.

The junction had 6 bases not matched to a gene; V was cut back by 3 bases and J by 4 bases. In germline, CDR1 is DFQATT, CDR2 SNEGSKA (reference sequence). The CDR3 totals 13 residues. General study points: Those samples that were prepared in the same batch co-clustered strongly by F measure. TRBV5-6, TRBV5-1 and TRBV20-1 belonged to a set of five TRBV segments that were more frequent in patients than controls. Patients with multiple sclerosis recorded significantly lower normalized Chao1 diversity than controls, the study found.

Unique molecular identifiers were built into the TCR beta cDNA libraries. The yield from about 1 to 10 million T cells was about 500,000 cDNA molecules in total. One entry per CDR3 protein, called by TCRdb with MiXCR from the PCR reads. Of hundreds of thousands of distinct CDR3 sequences in the sample, about 40% were seen once. This clonotype was found many times. What it recognizes is unknown. The sequence was obtained from a girl under 18 with multiple sclerosis. The rearrangement uses TRBV20-1 and TRBJ2-7; 7 bases agree with TRBD1. The sample was blood. Here the CDR3 DNA reads TGCAGTGCTAGCTACAGGGGCGATTACGAGCAGTACTTC. Translated: CSASYRGDYEQYF.